This T cell receptor (beta chain) is from a study of T cells after yellow fever vaccination. The CDR3 has 14 residues. Germline trimming cut 3 bases from V and 4 bases from J; bases unmatched to any gene: 4. From germline, CDR1 is WNHNN and CDR2 SYGVQD (reference sequence). A single record per CDR3 protein comes from TCRdb applying MiXCR to the 5' RACE reads. The sample shows some 260,000 distinct CDR3 sequences, about 5.2% of them seen only once. The study's findings and limits: Shared CD4/CD8 clonotypes were a small share, likely from convergent recombination. In post-booster samples, most primary-vaccination clones reappeared (about 97% CD4, approximately 91% CD8). Though weaker, the secondary response peaked faster, on day 5 versus 15.

Ten or more counts support this clonotype. Antigen specificity is unknown. This sequence originates from a man aged 18 to 29 who received the YFV17D yellow fever vaccine. The chain joins TRBV10-1 to TRBJ2-3, with 7 bases aligning to TRBD2. The sequencing here drew on CD4+ T cells sorted from PBMCs, taken on the day of the yellow fever booster vaccination. As DNA, the CDR3 is TGCGCCAGCAGTGAAAATCGGGGGGCAGATACGCAGTATTTT. It yields the protein CASSENRGADTQYF.